Listed below are T cell receptor beta chains from one sample, sequenced in a study of shared clonotypes between healthy human individuals. Sequencing was performed with immunoSEQ multiplex PCR; in TCRdb, only in-frame clones are kept and a portion is missing. The table lists 800,000 to 950,000 clones, about 96% of them singletons, with less than 0.25% in the top ten. Sequencing was done on a sample of naive CD8+ T cells sorted from blood. The origin of the receptors is a man aged 25 to 40 in good health. The CDR3 runs from the conserved cysteine through the conserved F or W. Each record gives: CDR3 DNA, CDR3 protein, D gene, clone size, J gene, V gene, CDR3 length. A D gene is named only where the DNA matches it firmly. Rows give clone size only sometimes, using once, few, many, or a class for an expanded clone.

TGTGCCAGCGCCGAGAAACCCTTAGCTTTCTACGAGCAGTACTTC | CASAEKPLAFYEQYF | NA | once | TRBJ2-7 | TRBV5-6 | 15
TGTGCCAGCAGCGTAGACGGGGAGGGGGAGAATGAGCAGTTCTTC | CASSVDGEGENEQFF | NA | once | TRBJ2-1 | TRBV13 | 15
TGTGCCAGCAGCTTAGGACGGAACAATGAGCAGTTCTTC | CASSLGRNNEQFF | NA | NA | TRBJ2-1 | TRBV13 | 13
TGTGCCAGCCAGGACAGGAGGGAACCCTTGAACACTGAAGCTTTCTTT | CASQDRREPLNTEAFF | TRBD1 | NA | TRBJ1-1 | TRBV2 | 16
TGTGCCTGGAGTGCCTTAGGACCGTCTGGAGACTATGGCTACACCTTC | CAWSALGPSGDYGYTF | NA | NA | TRBJ1-2 | TRBV30 | 16
TGCGCCAGCAGCTTGGGCGCCGGCTACGAGCAGTACTTC | CASSLGAGYEQYF | NA | few | TRBJ2-7 | TRBV5-1 | 13
TGTGCGGTTAGCGGAGTTATAGGAGATACGCAGTATTTT | CAVSGVIGDTQYF | NA | NA | TRBJ2-3 | TRBV19 | 13
TGTGCCAGCAGTTTCCGCCCTGGGAACACTGAAGCTTTCTTT | CASSFRPGNTEAFF | NA | NA | TRBJ1-1 | TRBV6-1 | 14
TGTGCCAGCAGCTTAGGCCTGGACAGCTCCTGGCATTTT | CASSLGLDSSWHF | NA | few | TRBJ1-5 | TRBV7-9 | 13
TGTGCCAGCAGCCCGCCAACCGTGGGTAGCTTCGAGAATTGGAATGAGCAGTTCTTC | CASSPPTVGSFENWNEQFF | NA | NA | TRBJ2-1 | TRBV7-9 | 19
TGCGCCAGCAGCTGGATCTGGGGGGAAGGGCAGTACTTC | CASSWIWGEGQYF | NA | few | TRBJ2-7 | TRBV5-1 | 13
TGTGCCAGCAGCCCCGCGGGACAGGGGCGATCGGAAGCTTTCTTT | CASSPAGQGRSEAFF | TRBD1 | once | TRBJ1-1 | TRBV6-5 | 15
TGTGCCAGCAGCTTTGGTCCGGCGGGAGCTTTCAATGAGCAGTTCTTC | CASSFGPAGAFNEQFF | TRBD2 | once | TRBJ2-1 | TRBV11-2 | 16
TGTGCCAGCAGTTCCTCAGTCCCCCACAGGGGGCGGACCTACGAGCAGTACTTC | CASSSSVPHRGRTYEQYF | TRBD1 | NA | TRBJ2-7 | TRBV28 | 18
TGCGCCAGCAGCCTTCACACTGGGACTAGCTCCAATGAGCAGTTCTTC | CASSLHTGTSSNEQFF | TRBD2 | NA | TRBJ2-1 | TRBV4-1 | 16
TGTGCCAGCAGCGATACCCGGGACGGCGGCACAGATACGCAGTATTTT | CASSDTRDGGTDTQYF | NA | NA | TRBJ2-3 | TRBV7-6 | 16
TGTGCCAGCAGTCCCCTCGGACAGGATAACTATGGCTACACCTTC | CASSPLGQDNYGYTF | TRBD1 | NA | TRBJ1-2 | TRBV27 | 15
TGTGCCAGCAGCGCAAGGCGCGGGAGCGGCTATGGCTACACCTTC | CASSARRGSGYGYTF | NA | NA | TRBJ1-2 | TRBV9 | 15
TGCGCCACCCAGTGGAGGGAAGGGTATGAGCAGTTCTTC | CATQWREGYEQFF | NA | NA | TRBJ2-1 | TRBV5-1 | 13
TGTGCCAGCACTGAGATGGGAAGTGGGAACACTGAAGCTTTCTTT | CASTEMGSGNTEAFF | NA | NA | TRBJ1-1 | TRBV27 | 15
TGTGCCAGTAGTATATATCTCGGAGATGTTGGATACGAGCAGTACTTC | CASSIYLGDVGYEQYF | NA | once | TRBJ2-7 | TRBV19 | 16
TGTGCCAGCAGCTGGACAGGGAACTACGAGCAGTACTTC | CASSWTGNYEQYF | TRBD1 | few | TRBJ2-7 | TRBV13 | 13
TGTGCCAGCAGCCTCTTAAACCCGACTAGCGGGAGGTCCCCTGATGGTGAGCAGTTCTTC | CASSLLNPTSGRSPDGEQFF | TRBD2 | NA | TRBJ2-1 | TRBV7-6 | 20
TGTGCTAGTGATCCCCGGAACACCTCTGGAAACACCATATATTTT | CASDPRNTSGNTIYF | NA | NA | TRBJ1-3 | TRBV12-5 | 15
TGCGCCAGCAGCCAGGGACTAGCGGCGAACACCGGGGAGCTGTTTTTT | CASSQGLAANTGELFF | TRBD2 | NA | TRBJ2-2 | TRBV4-3 | 16
TGTGCCATCAGTGATGCCTCCTACAATGAGCAGTTCTTC | CAISDASYNEQFF | NA | NA | TRBJ2-1 | TRBV10-3 | 13
TGCGCCAGCAGCTTGGCCATGGCAGGCCTAGGAGCAGATACGCAGTATTTT | CASSLAMAGLGADTQYF | NA | NA | TRBJ2-3 | TRBV5-1 | 17
TGTGCCAGCAGTTACTCCGGCTTGGACACTGAAGCTTTCTTT | CASSYSGLDTEAFF | NA | NA | TRBJ1-1 | TRBV6-5 | 14
TGTGCCAGCACAAGGGTGGGCAGGGGGATCGATGGCTACACCTTC | CASTRVGRGIDGYTF | TRBD1 | NA | TRBJ1-2 | TRBV6-1 | 15
TGTGCCAGCGCGACGGGGAGGATCTACGAGCAGTACTTC | CASATGRIYEQYF | NA | NA | TRBJ2-7 | TRBV28 | 13
TGTGCCAGCAGCTCCACAGGGAGCGAAGCTTTCTTT | CASSSTGSEAFF | NA | NA | TRBJ1-1 | TRBV7-9 | 12
TGTGCCAGCACCCACGCGGTAACAGGGGTGTACACCGGGGAGCTGTTTTTT | CASTHAVTGVYTGELFF | TRBD1 | NA | TRBJ2-2 | TRBV27 | 17
TGTGCCAGTAGTATGTATGACATCCAGCCCCAGCATTTT | CASSMYDIQPQHF | NA | NA | TRBJ1-5 | TRBV19 | 13
TGTGCCAGCAGCTTAGATCCCCCCTATAAATCGACGAACACCGGGGAGCTGTTTTTT | CASSLDPPYKSTNTGELFF | NA | NA | TRBJ2-2 | TRBV11-2 | 19
TGTGCCAGCAGCCCAGTGTTGCGGCATGAGCAGTTCTTC | CASSPVLRHEQFF | NA | NA | TRBJ2-1 | TRBV9 | 13
TGCAGTGCCCGGGACACCTACGAGCAGTACTTC | CSARDTYEQYF | NA | once | TRBJ2-7 | TRBV20-1 | 11
TGTGCCAGCAGTTCCCCCGGAGACGGAGACGAGCAGTACTTC | CASSSPGDGDEQYF | NA | NA | TRBJ2-7 | TRBV28 | 14
TGCAGCGTTGACGGGGGCGTTTCCTCCTACGAGCAGTACTTC | CSVDGGVSSYEQYF | NA | NA | TRBJ2-7 | TRBV29-1 | 14
TGTGCCAGCAGCTTAGAGCTAGCGGGATCCACAGATACGCAGTATTTT | CASSLELAGSTDTQYF | TRBD2 | NA | TRBJ2-3 | TRBV11-2 | 16
TGTGCCAGCAGCTTAGTCGAGTCATCGGAGACCCAGTACTTC | CASSLVESSETQYF | NA | NA | TRBJ2-5 | TRBV7-9 | 14